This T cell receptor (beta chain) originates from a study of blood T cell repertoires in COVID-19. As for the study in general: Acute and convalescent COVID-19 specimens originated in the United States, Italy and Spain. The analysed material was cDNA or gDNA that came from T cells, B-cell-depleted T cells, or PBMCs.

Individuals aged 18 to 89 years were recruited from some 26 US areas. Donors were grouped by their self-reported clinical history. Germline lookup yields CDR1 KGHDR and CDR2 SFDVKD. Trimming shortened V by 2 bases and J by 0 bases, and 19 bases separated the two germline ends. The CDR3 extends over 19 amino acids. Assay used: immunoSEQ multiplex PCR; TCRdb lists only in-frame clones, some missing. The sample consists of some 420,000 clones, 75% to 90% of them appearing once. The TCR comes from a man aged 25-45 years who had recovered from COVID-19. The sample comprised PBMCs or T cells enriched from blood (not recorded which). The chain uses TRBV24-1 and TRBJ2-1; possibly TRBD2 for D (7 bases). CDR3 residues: CATSDYGGRGSFSYNEQFF. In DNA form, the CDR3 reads TGTGCCACCAGTGATTATGGGGGCCGCGGGAGTTTCTCCTACAATGAGCAGTTCTTC.